Listed below are T cell receptor beta chains from one sample, sequenced in a study of human T cells and chemical hapten exposure. Each CDR3 protein is one row after TCRdb ran MiXCR on the RACE reads. Of approximately 80,000 distinct CDR3 sequences in the sample, about 15% were seen once. Sequenced here: whole blood, sampled in connection with sensitization to the hapten diphenylcyclopropenone (DPC). Receptors originate from a woman in her fifties or sixties with alopecia areata. Some clones in this sample may be carry-over from other donors' samples. The CDR3 runs from the conserved cysteine through the conserved F or W. The order of the fields is J gene, D gene, clone size, V gene, CDR3 protein, CDR3 DNA. The D gene is left open where the match is weak. Clone size appears in some rows only: once, few, many, or a class for an expanded clone.

TRBJ1-2,NA,NA,TRBV7-2,CASSLDPSFIDYGYTF,TGTGCCAGCAGCTTAGATCCCAGCTTCATAGACTATGGCTACACCTTC
TRBJ2-1,NA,many,TRBV29-1,CSTNRASYNEQFF,TGCAGCACTAACAGGGCCAGCTACAATGAGCAGTTCTTC
TRBJ2-5,NA,few,TRBV11-2,CASSWTDNQETQYF,TGTGCCAGCAGTTGGACGGACAACCAAGAGACCCAGTACTTC
TRBJ2-3,NA,few,TRBV28,CASSYPSRQTNEHF,TGTGCCAGCAGTTACCCCTCCCGCCAAACGAACGAACATTTT
TRBJ2-3,NA,few,TRBV25-1,CASSHSLTRWQISQYF,TGTGCCAGCAGTCACAGCTTAACGCGCTGGCAGATTTCGCAGTATTTT
TRBJ1-6,NA,NA,TRBV28,CAADRDPQGNSPLHF,TGTGCCGCCGACCGGGACCCTCAGGGTAATTCACCCCTCCACTTT
TRBJ2-7,TRBD2,NA,TRBV12-3/TRBV12-4,CASSFRGRAPQQYF,TGTGCCAGCAGTTTTCGCGGGAGGGCCCCGCAGCAGTACTTC
TRBJ2-6,NA,few,TRBV11-2,CASSLGPISGANVLTF,TGTGCCAGCAGCTTAGGTCCAATATCTGGGGCCAACGTCCTGACTTTC
TRBJ1-6,NA,NA,TRBV20-1,CSARVGADNSPLHF,TGCAGTGCTAGAGTGGGGGCTGATAATTCACCCCTCCACTTT
TRBJ2-1,NA,NA,TRBV7-2,CASSLSGTHRNEQFF,TGTGCCAGCAGCTTATCCGGGACCCACCGGAATGAGCAGTTCTTC
TRBJ1-5,TRBD1,medium-sized,TRBV6-6,CASSNTGTGELVPQHF,TGTGCCAGCAGCAACACCGGGACAGGGGAATTAGTTCCCCAGCATTTT
TRBJ2-3,NA,many,TRBV29-1,CSVESSRGDTQYF,TGCAGCGTTGAAAGTTCCCGGGGAGATACGCAGTATTTT
TRBJ2-5,NA,few,TRBV9,CASSVGKYKETQYF,TGTGCCAGCAGCGTAGGGAAGTATAAAGAGACCCAGTACTTC
TRBJ1-1,NA,few,TRBV19,CASRWNGRYEAFF,TGTGCCAGTAGGTGGAATGGACGGTATGAAGCTTTCTTT
TRBJ2-7,NA,NA,TRBV7-9,CASSSGTLAYEQYF,TGTGCCAGCAGCTCCGGGACCCTTGCCTACGAGCAGTACTTC
TRBJ2-1,NA,NA,TRBV29-1,CSVELPGSYNEQFF,TGCAGCGTTGAGCTGCCAGGGTCCTACAATGAGCAGTTCTTC
TRBJ1-4,NA,few,TRBV29-1,CSVSPVGNEKLFF,TGCAGCGTTTCGCCAGTCGGGAATGAAAAACTGTTTTTT